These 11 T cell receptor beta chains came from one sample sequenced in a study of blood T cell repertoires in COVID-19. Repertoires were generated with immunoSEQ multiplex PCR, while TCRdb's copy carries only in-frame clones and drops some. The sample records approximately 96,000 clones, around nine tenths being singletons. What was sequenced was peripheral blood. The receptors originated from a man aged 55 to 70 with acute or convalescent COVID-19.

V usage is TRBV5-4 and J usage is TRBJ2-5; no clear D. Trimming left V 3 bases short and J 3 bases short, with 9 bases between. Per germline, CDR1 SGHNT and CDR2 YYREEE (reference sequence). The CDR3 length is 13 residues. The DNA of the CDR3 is TGTGCCAGCAGCTCGGGTATCGAAGAGACCCAGTACTTC. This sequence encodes CASSSGIEETQYF.

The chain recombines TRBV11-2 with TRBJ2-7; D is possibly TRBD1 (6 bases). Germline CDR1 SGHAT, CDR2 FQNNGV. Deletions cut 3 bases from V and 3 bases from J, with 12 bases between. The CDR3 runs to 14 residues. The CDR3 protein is CASSFPGQGYEQYF. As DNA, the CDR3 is TGTGCCAGCAGCTTTCCGGGACAAGGCTACGAGCAGTACTTC. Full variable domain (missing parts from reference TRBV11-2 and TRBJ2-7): EAGVAQSPRYKIIEKRQSVAFWCNPISGHATLYWYQQILGQGPKLLIQFQNNGVVDDSQLPKDRFSAERLKGVDSTLKIQPAKLEDSAVYLCASSFPGQGYEQYFGPGTRLTVT.

The CDR3 sequence is CASSYSGTIYEQYF. The CDR3 DNA sequence: TGTGCCAGCAGTTACTCTGGGACTATCTACGAGCAGTACTTC. The J gene is TRBJ2-7, the V gene TRBV6-5, with TRBD2 identical over 7 bases. The V gene end was trimmed by 0 bases and the J gene end by 3 bases; junction bases not matched to a gene: 2. The CDR3 is 14 amino acids. Germline V lookup: CDR1 MNHEY, CDR2 SVGAGI.

The CDR3 protein is CSATGTGLVAGELFF. The DNA of the CDR3 is TGCAGCGCCACCGGGACAGGACTTGTAGCCGGGGAGCTGTTTTTT. The chain has TRBV29-1 and TRBJ2-2; TRBD1 matches 8 bases. The CDR3 consists of 15 residues. Germline CDR1 is SQVTM and CDR2 is ANQGSEA. The trim removed 7 bases at V and 6 bases at J, leaving 13 bases unmatched.

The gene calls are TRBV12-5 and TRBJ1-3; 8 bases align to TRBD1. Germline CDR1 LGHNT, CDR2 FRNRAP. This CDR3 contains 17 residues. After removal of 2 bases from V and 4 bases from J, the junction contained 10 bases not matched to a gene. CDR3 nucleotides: TGTGCTAGTGGTTTGTCAGGGGGCGCGAAGCACGGAAACACCATATATTTT. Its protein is CASGLSGGAKHGNTIYF.

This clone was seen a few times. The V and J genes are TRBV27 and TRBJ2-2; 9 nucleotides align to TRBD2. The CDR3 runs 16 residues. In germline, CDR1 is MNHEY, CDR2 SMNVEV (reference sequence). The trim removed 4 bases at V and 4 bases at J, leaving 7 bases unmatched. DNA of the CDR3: TGTGCCAGCAGTTCCATAGCGGGAGAGGGCACCGGGGAGCTGTTTTTT. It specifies CASSSIAGEGTGELFF.

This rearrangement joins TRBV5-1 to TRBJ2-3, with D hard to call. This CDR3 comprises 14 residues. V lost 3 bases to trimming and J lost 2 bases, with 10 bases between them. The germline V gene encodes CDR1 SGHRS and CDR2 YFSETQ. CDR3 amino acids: CASSSGGITDTQYF. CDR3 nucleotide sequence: TGCGCCAGCAGCTCTGGCGGAATCACAGATACGCAGTATTTT. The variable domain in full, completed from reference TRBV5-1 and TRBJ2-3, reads KAGVTQTPRYLIKTRGQQVTLSCSPISGHRSVSWYQQTPGQGLQFLFEYFSETQRNKGNFPGRFSGRQFSNSRSEMNVSTLELGDSALYLCASSSGGITDTQYFGPGTRLTVL.

CDR3 protein: CASSWGTVYNSPLHF. CDR3 sequence (DNA): TGTGCCAGCAGTTGGGGGACAGTCTATAATTCACCCCTCCACTTT. The gene calls are TRBV28 and TRBJ1-6, with 7 bases matching TRBD1. The CDR3 length is 15 residues. After removal of 4 bases from V and 3 bases from J, the junction contained 3 bases not matched to a gene. Germline V gene sequence: CDR1 MDHEN, CDR2 SYDVKM.

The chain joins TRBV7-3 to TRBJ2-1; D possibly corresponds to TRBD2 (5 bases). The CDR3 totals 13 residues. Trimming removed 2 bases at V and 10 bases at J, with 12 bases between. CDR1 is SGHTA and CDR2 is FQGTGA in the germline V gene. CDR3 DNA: TGTGCCAGCAGCTTACGAGCCGGGAAGGAGCAGTTCTTC. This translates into CASSLRAGKEQFF.

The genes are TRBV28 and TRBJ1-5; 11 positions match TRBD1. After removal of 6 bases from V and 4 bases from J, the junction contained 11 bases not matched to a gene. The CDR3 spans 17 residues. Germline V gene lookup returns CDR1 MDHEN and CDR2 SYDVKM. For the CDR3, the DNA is TGTGCCAGCAGCCCGGGACAGGGGGGGGTCCGAAATCAGCCCCAGCATTTT. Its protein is CASSPGQGGVRNQPQHF.

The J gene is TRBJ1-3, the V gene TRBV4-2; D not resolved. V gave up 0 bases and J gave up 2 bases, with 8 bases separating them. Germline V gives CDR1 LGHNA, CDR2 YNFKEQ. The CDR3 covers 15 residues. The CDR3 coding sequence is TGTGCCAGCAGCCAAGATAGATTCCCTGGAAACACCATATATTTT. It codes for CASSQDRFPGNTIYF.